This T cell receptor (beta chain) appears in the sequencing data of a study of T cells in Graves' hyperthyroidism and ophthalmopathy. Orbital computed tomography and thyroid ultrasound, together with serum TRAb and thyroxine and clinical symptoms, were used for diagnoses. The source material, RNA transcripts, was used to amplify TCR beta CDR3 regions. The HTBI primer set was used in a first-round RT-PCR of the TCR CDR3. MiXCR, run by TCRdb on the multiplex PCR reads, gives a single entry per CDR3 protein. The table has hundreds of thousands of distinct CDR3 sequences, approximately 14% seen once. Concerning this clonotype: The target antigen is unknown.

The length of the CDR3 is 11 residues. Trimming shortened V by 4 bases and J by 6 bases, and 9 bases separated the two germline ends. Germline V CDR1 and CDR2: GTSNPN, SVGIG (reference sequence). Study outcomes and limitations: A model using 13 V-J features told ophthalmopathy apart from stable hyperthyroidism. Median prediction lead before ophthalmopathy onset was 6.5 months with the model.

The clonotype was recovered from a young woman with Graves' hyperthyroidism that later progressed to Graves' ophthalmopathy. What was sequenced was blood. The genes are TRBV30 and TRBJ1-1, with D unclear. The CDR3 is CAWMGSAEAFF. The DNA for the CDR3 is TGTGCCTGGATGGGGAGCGCTGAAGCTTTCTTT.